A selection of T cell receptor beta chains follows, all from one sample in a study of immune evolution from preneoplasia to lung adenocarcinoma. Generated by immunoSEQ multiplex PCR, the TCRdb table keeps only in-frame clones and is missing some. The sample records under 9,000 clones, roughly three quarters being singletons. Sequenced input: FFPE minimally invasive lung adenocarcinoma tissue. All receptors derive from a person between 65 and 79 years old with lung adenocarcinoma. Both conserved end residues are trimmed from each CDR3. The D gene is left open where the match is weak.

.	TRBV6-1	12	ASTAGAGPEKLF
.	TRBV28	12	ASTPWQSAYEQY
.	TRBV27	11	ASRPANGGELF
.	TRBV7-9	10	ASSQTKNEQY
TRBD1	TRBV10-3	11	AISRDRASPLH
TRBD2	TRBV11-2	17	ASSASGTSGRGAKNIQY
TRBD2	TRBV5-1	12	ASGLAGGQETQY
.	TRBV20-1	9	SARDARELF
.	TRBV27	9	ASSLKETQY
TRBD2	TRBV6-5	12	ASSYGGVTDTQY
TRBD1	TRBV9	13	ASSAVDRGDNEQF
.	TRBV6-6	12	ASGPKFPTYEQY
TRBD2	TRBV30	13	AWSPLAGRKDEQF
.	TRBV7-9	11	ASSLGQHNGYT
.	TRBV6-6	10	ASSYRTDTQY
.	TRBV19	11	ASSIKTVSSYT
.	TRBV29-1	11	SGGVGVGGEQY
TRBD1	TRBV19	14	ASSIDGTGFLDTQY
.	TRBV6-5	11	ASSTDTNYGYT
.	TRBV19	10	ASSIRGYEQY
TRBD2	TRBV2	13	ASKTSGRSADIQY
.	TRBV19	12	ATSGSRGDTEAF
.	TRBV29-1	10	SVLLVVYGYT
.	TRBV6-4	14	ASSPRQPRYQETQY
.	TRBV5-4	14	ASSLSHAVSYNEQF
.	TRBV7-8	12	ASSLQGRNTEAF
.	TRBV11-2	11	ASLSLTQLEAF
.	TRBV29-1	10	SVVEGPTEAF
TRBD2	TRBV2	11	ASSGLGGNEQF
.	TRBV19	13	ASNSAGIGNQPQH
TRBD2	TRBV2	12	ASSVRGVQETQY
.	TRBV6-6	10	ASSNQRDTIY
.	TRBV30	16	AWSGMGQGFTGANVLT
TRBD1	TRBV27	13	ASSKRDRDLSPLH
.	TRBV7-8	14	ASSLDRGSYNSPLH
.	TRBV2	11	ASSEALGDGYT
TRBD2	TRBV15	13	ATSRTGTTSYEQY
TRBD2	TRBV7-9	15	ASSPPLSGPAYNEQF
.	TRBV5-6	13	ASSLAQARGYEQY
.	TRBV7-2	13	ASSLGGTSNQPQH
.	TRBV7-9	13	ASSTSGGGNQPQH